This T cell receptor (beta chain) is drawn from a study of CD8+ T cells in alopecia areata. Study results and limitations: Numerous clones, expanded in lesions, remained in scalp and blood during tofacitinib. Links between baseline CD8+ expansion and response need larger treated cohorts.

Treatment indicated: oral pan-JAK inhibitor, 5-10 mg twice daily. Reverse transcription of extracted RNA yielded cDNA, which provided the sequencing template. Generated by immunoSEQ multiplex PCR, the TCRdb table keeps only in-frame clones and is missing some. The sample lists about 180,000 clones, approximately 52% seen once, with 16% in the top ten. The CDR3 totals 15 residues. Trimming stripped 4 bases from V and 1 base from J, with 10 bases between. CDR1 is SEHNR and CDR2 is FQNEAQ in the germline V gene (reference sequence). Remarks on this clone: The antigen is undetermined.

The chain employs TRBV7-9 and TRBJ2-2; weak D call: TRBD1 (6 bases). The specimen was CD4+ T cells sorted from blood, collected at approximately week 55, from a patient treated with tofacitinib. This clonotype was sampled from a human donor with alopecia areata. CDR3 protein: CASSSDRKNTGELFF. In DNA, the CDR3 is TGTGCCAGCAGCTCAGACAGGAAGAACACCGGGGAGCTGTTTTTT.